The 3 T cell receptor beta chains in this list originate from one sample, sequenced in a study of cytomegalovirus exposure and HLA in healthy donors. Data came from immunoSEQ multiplex PCR; TCRdb stores just in-frame clones and leaves some out. The table records 150,000 to 200,000 clones, about 82% of them present only once. The source material was PBMCs. The source is a woman aged 18-30 years in good health and CMV-seronegative.

In regard to this clone: A read error is likely, as this CDR3 ends without the conserved phenylalanine or tryptophan. The limits of the CDR3 on the DNA are not certain, so only TCRdb's listed CDR3 is given. V gene TRBV6-4 combines with J gene TRBJ1-6. The CDR3 is made up of 11 amino acids, end residues included. Germline CDR1 is MRHNA and CDR2 is SNTAGT. CDR3 residues: CATRGRTRAFC.

V and J are TRBV5-1 and TRBJ1-3; tentative D call: TRBD1 (5 bases). The CDR3 extends over 17 amino acids. The V gene lost 2 bases and the J gene lost 0 bases, with 15 bases spanning the gap. From germline, CDR1 is SGHRS and CDR2 YFSETQ. The CDR3 DNA reads as TGCGCCAGCAGCTTCCTACAATCGACAGCCTCTGGAAACACCATATATTTT. It encodes CASSFLQSTASGNTIYF.

The chain employs TRBV5-4 and TRBJ2-1; D might be TRBD1 (6 bases). The CDR3 sequence is 15 residues long. V was cut by 4 bases and J by 0 bases, with 11 bases left in between. Germline CDR1 is SGHNT and CDR2 is YYREEE (reference sequence). CDR3 DNA: TGTGCCAGCAGCCAAACAGGGAGCTCCTACAATGAGCAGTTCTTC. It encodes CASSQTGSSYNEQFF.